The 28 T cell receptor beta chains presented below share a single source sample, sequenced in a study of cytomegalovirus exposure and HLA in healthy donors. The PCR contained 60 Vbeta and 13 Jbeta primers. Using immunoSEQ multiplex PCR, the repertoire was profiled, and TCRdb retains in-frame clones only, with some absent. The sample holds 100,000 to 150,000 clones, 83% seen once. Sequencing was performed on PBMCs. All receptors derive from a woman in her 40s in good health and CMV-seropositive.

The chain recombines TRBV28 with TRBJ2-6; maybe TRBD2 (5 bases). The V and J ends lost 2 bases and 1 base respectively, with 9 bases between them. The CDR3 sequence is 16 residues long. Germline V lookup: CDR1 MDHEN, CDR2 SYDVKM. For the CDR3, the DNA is TGTGCCAGCAGTTTAGAGGGTCCTTCTGGGGCCAACGTCCTGACTTTC. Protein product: CASSLEGPSGANVLTF.

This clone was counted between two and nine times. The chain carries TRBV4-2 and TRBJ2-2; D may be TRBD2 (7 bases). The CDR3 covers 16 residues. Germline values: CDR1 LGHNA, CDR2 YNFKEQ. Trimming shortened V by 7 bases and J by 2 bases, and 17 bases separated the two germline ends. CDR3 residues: CASKLGGLINTGELFF. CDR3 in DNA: TGTGCCAGCAAGTTAGGGGGACTAATTAACACCGGGGAGCTGTTTTTT.

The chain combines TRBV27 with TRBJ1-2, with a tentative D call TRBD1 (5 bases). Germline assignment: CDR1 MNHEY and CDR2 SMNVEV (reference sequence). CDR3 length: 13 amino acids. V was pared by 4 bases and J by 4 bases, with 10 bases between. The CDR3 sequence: CASSYGQGYGYTF. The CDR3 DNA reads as TGTGCCAGCAGTTACGGACAAGGCTATGGCTACACCTTC.

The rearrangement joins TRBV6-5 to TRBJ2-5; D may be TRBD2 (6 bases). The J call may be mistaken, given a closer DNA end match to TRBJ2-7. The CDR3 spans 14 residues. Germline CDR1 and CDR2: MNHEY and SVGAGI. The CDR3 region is CASSRTGLPYEQYF. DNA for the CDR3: TGTGCCAGCAGTCGAACCGGACTACCTTACGAGCAGTACTTC.

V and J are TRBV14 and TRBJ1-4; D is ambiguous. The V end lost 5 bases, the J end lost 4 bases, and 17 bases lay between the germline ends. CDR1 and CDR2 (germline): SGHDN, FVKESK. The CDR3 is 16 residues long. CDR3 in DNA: TGTGCCAGCAGCGAAACTTCAGCGGGCTATAATGAAAAACTGTTTTTT. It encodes CASSETSAGYNEKLFF.

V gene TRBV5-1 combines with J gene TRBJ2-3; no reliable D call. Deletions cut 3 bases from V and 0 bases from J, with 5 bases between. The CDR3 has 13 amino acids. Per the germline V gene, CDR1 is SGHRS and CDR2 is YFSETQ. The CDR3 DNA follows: TGCGCCAGCAGCTACGGGAGCACAGATACGCAGTATTTT. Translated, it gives CASSYGSTDTQYF.

The CDR3 loop is CASSVNTYEQYF. DNA for the CDR3: TGTGCCAGCAGTGTAAACACGTACGAGCAGTACTTC. This chain uses TRBV25-1 with TRBJ2-7; no clear D. The germline gives CDR1 MGHDK, CDR2 SYGVNS. Trimming pared 4 bases from V and 4 bases from J, leaving 8 bases between. There are 12 residues in the CDR3.

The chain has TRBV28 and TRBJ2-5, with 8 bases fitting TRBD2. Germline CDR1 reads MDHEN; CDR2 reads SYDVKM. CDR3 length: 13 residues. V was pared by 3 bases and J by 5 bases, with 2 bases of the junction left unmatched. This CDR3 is CASSFSGSETQYF. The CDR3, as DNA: TGTGCCAGCAGTTTCAGCGGGAGTGAGACCCAGTACTTC.

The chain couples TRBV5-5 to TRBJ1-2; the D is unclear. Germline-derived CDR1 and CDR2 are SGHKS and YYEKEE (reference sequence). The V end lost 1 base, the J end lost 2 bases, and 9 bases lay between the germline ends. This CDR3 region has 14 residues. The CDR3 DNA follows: TGTGCCAGCAGCTTGAACCGCGGGAACTATGGCTACACCTTC. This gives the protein CASSLNRGNYGYTF.

The DNA for the CDR3 is TGTGCCAGCAGTAACAGGGCCACAGATACGCAGTATTTT. Translation: CASSNRATDTQYF. The chain combines TRBV6-5 with TRBJ2-3, with a tentative D call TRBD1 (6 bases). CDR1 and CDR2 (germline): MNHEY, SVGAGI. Trimming took off 5 bases at V and 2 bases at J, with 8 bases between the two ends. The CDR3 contains 13 residues.

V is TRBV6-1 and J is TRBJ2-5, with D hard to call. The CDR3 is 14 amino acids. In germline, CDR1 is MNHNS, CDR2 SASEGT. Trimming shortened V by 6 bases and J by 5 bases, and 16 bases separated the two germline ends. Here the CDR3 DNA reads TGTGCCAGCAGCAACATGGGTTGGCGGGAGACCCAGTACTTC. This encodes CASSNMGWRETQYF.

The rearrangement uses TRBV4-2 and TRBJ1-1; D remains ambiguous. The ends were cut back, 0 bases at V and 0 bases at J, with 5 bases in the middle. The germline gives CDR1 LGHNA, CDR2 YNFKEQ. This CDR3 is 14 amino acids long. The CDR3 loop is CASSQDILNTEAFF. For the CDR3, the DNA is TGTGCCAGCAGCCAAGATATTTTGAACACTGAAGCTTTCTTT.

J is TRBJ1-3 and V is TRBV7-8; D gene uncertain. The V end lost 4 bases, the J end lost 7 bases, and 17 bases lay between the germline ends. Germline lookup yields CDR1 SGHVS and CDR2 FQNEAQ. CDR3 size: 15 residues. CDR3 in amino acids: CASSSRELTVNTIYF. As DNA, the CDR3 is TGTGCCAGCAGCTCCCGGGAACTCACAGTGAACACCATATATTTT.

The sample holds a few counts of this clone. CDR3 amino acids: CASSLGPGQGGNYGYTF. The CDR3 nucleotides read TGTGCCAGCAGCTTGGGGCCGGGACAGGGGGGTAACTATGGCTACACCTTC. The chain joins TRBV5-6 to TRBJ1-2, with 11 bases identical to TRBD1. Germline values: CDR1 SGHDT, CDR2 YYEEEE. The J segment lost 1 base and the V segment lost 0 bases, leaving 5 bases of the junction unmatched. The CDR3 totals 17 residues. The full variable domain, completed using reference TRBV5-6 and TRBJ1-2, is DAGVTQSPTHLIKTRGQQVTLRCSPKSGHDTVSWYQQALGQGPQFIFQYYEEEERQRGNFPDRFSGHQFPNYSSELNVNALLLGDSALYLCASSLGPGQGGNYGYTFGSGTRLTVV.

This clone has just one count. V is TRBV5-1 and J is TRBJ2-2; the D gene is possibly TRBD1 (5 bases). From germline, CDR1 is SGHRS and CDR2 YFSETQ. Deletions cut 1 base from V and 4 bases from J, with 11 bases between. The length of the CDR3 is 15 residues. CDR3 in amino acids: CASSLHGAGTGELFF. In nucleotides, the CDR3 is TGCGCCAGCAGCTTGCATGGGGCCGGCACCGGGGAGCTGTTTTTT. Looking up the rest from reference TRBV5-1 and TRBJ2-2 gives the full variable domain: KAGVTQTPRYLIKTRGQQVTLSCSPISGHRSVSWYQQTPGQGLQFLFEYFSETQRNKGNFPGRFSGRQFSNSRSEMNVSTLELGDSALYLCASSLHGAGTGELFFGEGSRLTVL.

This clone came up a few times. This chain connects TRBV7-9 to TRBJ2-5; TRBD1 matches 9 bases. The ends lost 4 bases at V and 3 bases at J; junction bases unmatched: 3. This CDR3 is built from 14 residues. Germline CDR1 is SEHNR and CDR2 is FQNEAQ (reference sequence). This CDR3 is CASSYWTGEETQYF. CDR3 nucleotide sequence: TGTGCCAGCAGCTACTGGACAGGGGAAGAGACCCAGTACTTC.

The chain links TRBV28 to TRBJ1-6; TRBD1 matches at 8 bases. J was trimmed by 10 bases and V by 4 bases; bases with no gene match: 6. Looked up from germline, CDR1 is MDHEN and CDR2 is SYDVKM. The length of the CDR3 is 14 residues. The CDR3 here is CASSWTGRGSPLHF. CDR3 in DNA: TGTGCCAGCAGTTGGACAGGGCGCGGCTCACCCCTCCACTTT.

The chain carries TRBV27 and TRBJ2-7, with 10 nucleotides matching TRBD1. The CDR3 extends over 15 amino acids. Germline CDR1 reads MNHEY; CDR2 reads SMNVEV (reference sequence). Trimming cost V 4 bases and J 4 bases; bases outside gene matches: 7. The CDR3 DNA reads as TGTGCCAGCAGTTCCCGGGACAGGGGAGGTTACGAGCAGTACTTC. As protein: CASSSRDRGGYEQYF.

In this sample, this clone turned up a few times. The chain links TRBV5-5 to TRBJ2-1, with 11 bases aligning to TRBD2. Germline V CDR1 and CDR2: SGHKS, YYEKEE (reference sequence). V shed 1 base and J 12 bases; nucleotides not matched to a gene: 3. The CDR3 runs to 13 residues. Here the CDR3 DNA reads TGTGCCAGCAGCTTGCGTAGCGGGAGGGCGCAGTTCTTC. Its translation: CASSLRSGRAQFF.

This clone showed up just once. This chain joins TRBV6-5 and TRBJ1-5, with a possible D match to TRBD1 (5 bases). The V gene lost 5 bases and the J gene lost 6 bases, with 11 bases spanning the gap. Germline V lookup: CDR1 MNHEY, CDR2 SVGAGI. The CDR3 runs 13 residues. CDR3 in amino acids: CASSLQGRQPQHF. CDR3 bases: TGTGCCAGCAGTCTTCAGGGCCGTCAGCCCCAGCATTTT.

CDR3 sequence reads: CAIGTGGNSPLHF. The CDR3 bases are TGTGCCATTGGGACAGGGGGAAATTCACCCCTCCACTTT. The chain employs TRBV10-3 and TRBJ1-6, with 11 nucleotides matching TRBD1. Germline V lookup: CDR1 ENHRY, CDR2 SYGVKD. V shed 9 bases and J 7 bases; nucleotides not matched to a gene: 2. CDR3 length equals 13 residues.

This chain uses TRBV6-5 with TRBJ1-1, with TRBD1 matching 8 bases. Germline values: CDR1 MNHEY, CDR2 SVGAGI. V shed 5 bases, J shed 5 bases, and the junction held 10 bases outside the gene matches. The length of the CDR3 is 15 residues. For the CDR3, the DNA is TGTGCCAGCAGTCTCCGGACAGGGCGGGCAACTGAAGCTTTCTTT. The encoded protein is CASSLRTGRATEAFF.

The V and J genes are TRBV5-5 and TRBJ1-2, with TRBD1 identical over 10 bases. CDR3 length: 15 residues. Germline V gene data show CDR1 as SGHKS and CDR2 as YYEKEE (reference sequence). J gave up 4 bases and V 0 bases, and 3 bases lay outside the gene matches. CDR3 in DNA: TGTGCCAGCAGCTTGGGGGGACAGGGGATCTATGGCTACACCTTC. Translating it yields CASSLGGQGIYGYTF.

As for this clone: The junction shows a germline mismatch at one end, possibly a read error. CDR3 in amino acids: CASSPGGYNEQFF. Written as DNA, the CDR3 is TGTGCTAGCAGTCCAGGAGGTTACAATGAGCAGTTCTTC. The chain uses TRBV7-7 and TRBJ2-1, with D perhaps matching TRBD2 (5 bases). Germline V gives CDR1 SSHAT, CDR2 FNYEAQ (reference sequence). This CDR3 is 13 amino acids long.

CDR3 sequence: CASSIGQHSSYEQYF. The CDR3 region has the DNA TGTGCCAGTAGTATAGGACAGCATAGCTCCTACGAGCAGTACTTC. This chain uses TRBV19 with TRBJ2-7; maybe TRBD1 (5 bases). V lost 1 base and J 0 bases, leaving 10 bases between the germline ends. Germline V gene sequence: CDR1 LNHDA, CDR2 SQIVND (reference sequence). This CDR3 has 15 residues.

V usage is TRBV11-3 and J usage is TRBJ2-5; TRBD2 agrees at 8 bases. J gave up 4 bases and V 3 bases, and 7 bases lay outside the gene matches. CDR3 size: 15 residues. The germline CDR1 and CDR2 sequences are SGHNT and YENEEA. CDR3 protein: CASSFDGRARETQYF. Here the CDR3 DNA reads TGTGCCAGCAGCTTTGACGGGAGGGCCAGAGAGACCCAGTACTTC.

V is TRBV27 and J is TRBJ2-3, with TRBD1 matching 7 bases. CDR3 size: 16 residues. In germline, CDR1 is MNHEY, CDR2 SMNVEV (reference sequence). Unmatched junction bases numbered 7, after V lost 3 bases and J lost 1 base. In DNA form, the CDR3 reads TGTGCCAGCAGTTTCGTGAGGGGGCGCGGCACAGATACGCAGTATTTT. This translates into CASSFVRGRGTDTQYF.

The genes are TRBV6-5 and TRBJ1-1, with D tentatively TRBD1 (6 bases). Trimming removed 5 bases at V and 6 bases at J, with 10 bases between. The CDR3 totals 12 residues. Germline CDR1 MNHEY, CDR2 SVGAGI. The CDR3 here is CASSQGGAEAFF. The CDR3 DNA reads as TGTGCCAGCAGTCAAGGGGGGGCTGAAGCTTTCTTT.